This note documents a single T cell receptor beta chain sequence. Its matching antigen is unknown. Produced via immunoSEQ multiplex PCR; TCRdb's table is partial and in-frame only. The table has 55,000 to 70,000 clones, 70% to 90% seen once. The data were obtained in a study of OX40 agonist ivuxolimab in advanced cancers. Regarding the study as a whole: Expanded clones were, on average, more numerous in CD8+ T cells than in CD4+. CD4+ and CD8+ T cells in blood underwent clonal expansion by week 6 at 0.1 to 3.0 mg/kg.

The germline V gene has CDR1 SGHVS and CDR2 FQNEAQ. There are 16 residues in the CDR3. Trimming shortened V by 4 bases and J by 3 bases, and 16 bases separated the two germline ends. The sample was CD4+ or CD8+ T cells sorted from blood, taken in a trial of the OX40 agonist ivuxolimab. The chain combines TRBV7-8 with TRBJ2-1; a possible D gene is TRBD1 (5 bases). The receptor comes from an adult with an advanced solid tumor such as melanoma, head and neck, liver or kidney cancer. Written as DNA, the CDR3 is TGTGCCAGCAGCTCCCGGACCAGGGTGGGCTACAATGAGCAGTTCTTC. Amino acids: CASSSRTRVGYNEQFF.